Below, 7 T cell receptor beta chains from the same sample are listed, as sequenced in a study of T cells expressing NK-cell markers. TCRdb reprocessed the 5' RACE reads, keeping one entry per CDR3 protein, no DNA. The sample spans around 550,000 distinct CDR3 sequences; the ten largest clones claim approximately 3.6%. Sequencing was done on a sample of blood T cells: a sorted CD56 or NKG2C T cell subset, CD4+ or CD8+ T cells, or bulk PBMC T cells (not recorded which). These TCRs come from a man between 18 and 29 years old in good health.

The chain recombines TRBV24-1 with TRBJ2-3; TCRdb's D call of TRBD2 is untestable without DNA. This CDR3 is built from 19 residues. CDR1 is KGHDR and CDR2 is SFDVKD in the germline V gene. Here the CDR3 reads CATSDFPSGSKSGADTQYF.

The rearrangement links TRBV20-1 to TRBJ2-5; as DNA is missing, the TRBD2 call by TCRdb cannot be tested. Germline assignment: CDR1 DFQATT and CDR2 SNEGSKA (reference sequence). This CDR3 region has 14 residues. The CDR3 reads CSARMGLAGETQYF.

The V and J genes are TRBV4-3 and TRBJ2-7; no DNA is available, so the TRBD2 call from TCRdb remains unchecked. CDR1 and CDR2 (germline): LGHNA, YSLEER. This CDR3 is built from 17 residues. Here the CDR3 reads CASSQDCCRERIYEQYF.

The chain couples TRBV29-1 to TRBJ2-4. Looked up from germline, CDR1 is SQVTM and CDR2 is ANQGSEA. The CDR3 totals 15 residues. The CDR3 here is CSVEDWQVGKNIQYF.

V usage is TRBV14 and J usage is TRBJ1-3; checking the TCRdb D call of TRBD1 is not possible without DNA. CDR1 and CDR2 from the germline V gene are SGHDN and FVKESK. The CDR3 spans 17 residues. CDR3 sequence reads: CASSQEGPWVSGNTIYF.

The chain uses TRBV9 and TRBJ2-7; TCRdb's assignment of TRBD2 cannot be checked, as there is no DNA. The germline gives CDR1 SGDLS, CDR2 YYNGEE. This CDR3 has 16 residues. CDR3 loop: CASSVGILAGDYEQYF. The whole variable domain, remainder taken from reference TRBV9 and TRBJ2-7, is DSGVTQTPKHLITATGQRVTLRCSPRSGDLSVYWYQQSLDQGLQFLIQYYNGEERAKGNILERFSAQQFPDLHSELNLSSLELGDSALYFCASSVGILAGDYEQYFGPGTRLTVT.

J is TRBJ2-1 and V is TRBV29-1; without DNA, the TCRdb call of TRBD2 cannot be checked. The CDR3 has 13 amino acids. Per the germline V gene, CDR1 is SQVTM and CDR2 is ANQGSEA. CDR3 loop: CSVGGVAGVEQFF.